These 16 T cell receptor beta chains originate from one sample sequenced in a study of blood T cells in healthy people across ages. Sample-barcoded 5' priming and a J-beta primer mix drove a second PCR of 7 to 11 cycles. TCRdb used MiXCR to reprocess the 5' RACE reads, holding one entry per CDR3 protein. This table has almost 1 million distinct CDR3 sequences, roughly 51% appearing once. What was sequenced was blood. The receptors shown here come from a woman aged 60-70 years in good health.

The chain joins TRBV5-1 to TRBJ2-4; unclear D gene. Germline assignment: CDR1 SGHRS and CDR2 YFSETQ. This CDR3 has 16 residues. V dropped 4 bases and J dropped 2 bases, with 16 bases sitting between them. This CDR3 is CASSGGASNTKNIQYF. For the CDR3, the DNA is TGCGCCAGCAGCGGCGGCGCCTCGAATACCAAAAACATTCAGTACTTC.

This clonotype has a handful of counts. This sequence joins TRBV12-3 or TRBV12-4 and TRBJ2-1, with 13 bases matching TRBD2. After removal of 6 bases from V and 7 bases from J, the junction contained 3 bases not matched to a gene. This CDR3 is built from 14 residues. CDR3 loop: CASRLAGGSNEQFF. In DNA form, the CDR3 reads TGTGCCAGCAGACTAGCGGGAGGGTCTAATGAGCAGTTCTTC.

This clonotype has just a few counts. This chain uses TRBV7-2 with TRBJ1-2, with a weak D call TRBD1 (5 bases). Germline values: CDR1 SGHTA, CDR2 FQGNSA. Trimming took off 1 base at V and 6 bases at J, with 15 bases between the two ends. The CDR3 extends over 15 amino acids. CDR3 amino acids: CASSLEGMKGNGYTF. DNA for the CDR3: TGTGCCAGCAGCTTAGAGGGGATGAAGGGGAATGGCTACACCTTC.

This clonotype was seen just once. The chain uses TRBV29-1 and TRBJ1-1; TRBD1 agrees at 7 bases. Germline values: CDR1 SQVTM, CDR2 ANQGSEA. J lost 10 bases, V lost 6 bases, and 14 bases had no gene match. The CDR3 length is 13 residues. The CDR3 sequence is CSVSGQHAGGAFF. The CDR3 coding sequence is TGCAGCGTCTCGGGACAGCATGCCGGGGGAGCTTTCTTT.

This clonotype was detected only once. Mismatch with germline at one junction end may stem from a read error. The chain joins TRBV29-1 to TRBJ2-6, with TRBD1 as a possible D gene (5 bases). CDR1 SQVTM and CDR2 ANQGSEA come from the germline V gene. The CDR3 has 13 amino acids. The CDR3 sequence: CSVEGSGASVLTF. CDR3 in DNA: TGCAGCGTGGAAGGTTCTGGGGCCAGCGTCCTGACTTTC.

The chain recombines TRBV20-1 with TRBJ2-7; D perhaps matches TRBD2 (5 bases). V dropped 8 bases and J dropped 2 bases, with 22 bases sitting between them. Germline CDR1 DFQATT, CDR2 SNEGSKA (reference sequence). This CDR3 spans 15 amino acids. CDR3 residues: CSPSKVLGLTYEQYF. DNA for the CDR3: TGCAGTCCCTCTAAGGTTCTCGGACTGACCTACGAGCAGTACTTC.

The chain joins TRBV20-1 to TRBJ1-2; 9 bases line up with TRBD1. J gave up 7 bases and V 5 bases, and 11 bases lay outside the gene matches. This CDR3 is built from 14 residues. CDR1 is DFQATT and CDR2 is SNEGSKA in the germline V gene (reference sequence). The CDR3 here is CSAGVGTGSGGYTF. The CDR3 DNA follows: TGCAGTGCTGGGGTGGGGACAGGGTCTGGTGGCTACACCTTC.

This clonotype was picked up many times. V and J are TRBV7-9 and TRBJ1-2, with D tentatively TRBD1 (5 bases). There are 15 residues in the CDR3. Germline V CDR1 and CDR2: SEHNR, FQNEAQ (reference sequence). V shed 5 bases and J shed 5 bases, with 18 bases lying between them. DNA for the CDR3: TGTGCCAGCAGCCCCAGAAGGGACCGAACATATGGCTACACCTTC. Amino acid sequence: CASSPRRDRTYGYTF.

The chain links TRBV28 to TRBJ2-7, with unresolved D. The end of the DNA aligns better with TRBJ2-4, so the J call may be wrong. The CDR3 runs 15 residues. Germline CDR1 reads MDHEN; CDR2 reads SYDVKM. CDR3 nucleotides: TGTGCCAGCAGTTCCTCCCAGCCTACCAAAAACATTCAGTACTTC. Translation gives CASSSSQPTKNIQYF.

The chain employs TRBV11-2 and TRBJ2-5, with D unclear. From germline, CDR1 is SGHAT and CDR2 FQNNGV. This CDR3 region has 14 residues. V was shortened by 5 bases and J by 4 bases, with 14 bases between the two germline ends. The chain's CDR3 is CASSRPIDPETQYF. CDR3 nucleotide sequence: TGTGCCAGCAGCCGGCCCATCGACCCAGAGACCCAGTACTTC.

This clonotype was counted between two and nine times. The chain uses TRBV20-1 and TRBJ2-7; TRBD2 agrees at 10 bases. The germline gives CDR1 DFQATT, CDR2 SNEGSKA (reference sequence). With V trimmed by 8 bases and J by 2 bases, 6 bases remained unmatched. The CDR3 is made up of 13 amino acids. The CDR3 loop reads CSLLAGKPYEQYF. CDR3 bases: TGCAGTTTACTAGCGGGAAAACCCTACGAGCAGTACTTC.

The V gene is TRBV20-1, the J gene TRBJ1-2; D gene ambiguous. Trimming took off 3 bases at V and 6 bases at J, with 17 bases between the two ends. Germline CDR1 reads DFQATT; CDR2 reads SNEGSKA (reference sequence). CDR3 length equals 14 residues. Here the CDR3 reads CSASWMGGKDGYTF. CDR3 bases: TGCAGTGCTAGTTGGATGGGAGGGAAGGATGGCTACACCTTC.

The chain has TRBV7-9 and TRBJ2-7; tentative D call: TRBD1 (5 bases). The germline V gene encodes CDR1 SEHNR and CDR2 FQNEAQ (reference sequence). The CDR3 loop spans 15 amino acids. V lost 3 bases to trimming and J lost 0 bases, with 12 bases between them. CDR3 in DNA: TGTGCCAGCAGCTTCGACAGTAGAATCTCCTACGAGCAGTACTTC. Amino acids: CASSFDSRISYEQYF. Full variable domain (missing parts from reference TRBV7-9 and TRBJ2-7): DTGVSQNPRHKITKRGQNVTFRCDPISEHNRLYWYRQTLGQGPEFLTYFQNEAQLEKSRLLSDRFSAERPKGSFSTLEIQRTEQGDSAMYLCASSFDSRISYEQYFGPGTRLTVT.

The rearrangement links TRBV5-1 to TRBJ2-2; D is perhaps TRBD1 (5 bases). The CDR3 is 16 residues long. V lost 0 bases to trimming and J lost 0 bases, with 9 bases between them. The germline CDR1 and CDR2 sequences are SGHRS and YFSETQ. DNA of the CDR3: TGCGCCAGCAGCTTGGGGGGCAGGGCGAACACCGGGGAGCTGTTTTTT. It codes for CASSLGGRANTGELFF.

This clonotype occurred a few times. The V call is TRBV4-3, the J call TRBJ1-4; D may be TRBD1 (6 bases). The length of the CDR3 is 15 residues. Germline V lookup: CDR1 LGHNA, CDR2 YSLEER. V lost 3 bases to trimming and J lost 6 bases, with 14 bases between them. In DNA form, the CDR3 reads TGCGCCAGCAGCCACGGCGGGGGGGCTTATGAAAAACTGTTTTTT. Encoded protein: CASSHGGGAYEKLFF.

About this clonotype: A much larger clone lies one base from this, so it may be a read error. The V gene is TRBV29-1, the J gene TRBJ1-4; D is undetermined. The CDR3 runs to 12 residues. Germline V gene data show CDR1 as SQVTM and CDR2 as ANQGSEA. CDR3 in DNA: TGCAGCGTCGCATACCGTAATGATAAACTGTTTTTT. Residues: CSVAYRNDKLFF.